This T cell receptor (beta chain) was recovered during a study of T cell responses to AZD1222 COVID-19 vaccine. Overall study results and limits: Nearly half of spike-specific TCRs reportedly target unmutated variant regions.

The CDR3 totals 13 residues. CDR1 is MGHRA and CDR2 is YSYEKL in the germline V gene. After removal of 4 bases from V and 7 bases from J, the junction contained 6 bases not matched to a gene. Concerning this clone: Its target is unknown.

Only in-frame clones appear in the TCRdb table, and some are missing; sequencing was by immunoSEQ multiplex PCR. Among 140,000 to 150,000 clones listed, 85% to 95% were seen once. This chain uses TRBV4-1 with TRBJ1-1; the match to TRBD1 covers 7 bases. The receptor was derived from an adult who had recovered from COVID-19. This material consisted of peripheral blood, taken after recovery from COVID-19. CDR3 sequence: CASSLQGGLEAFF. Here the CDR3 DNA reads TGCGCCAGCAGCCTACAAGGGGGCCTTGAAGCTTTCTTT.